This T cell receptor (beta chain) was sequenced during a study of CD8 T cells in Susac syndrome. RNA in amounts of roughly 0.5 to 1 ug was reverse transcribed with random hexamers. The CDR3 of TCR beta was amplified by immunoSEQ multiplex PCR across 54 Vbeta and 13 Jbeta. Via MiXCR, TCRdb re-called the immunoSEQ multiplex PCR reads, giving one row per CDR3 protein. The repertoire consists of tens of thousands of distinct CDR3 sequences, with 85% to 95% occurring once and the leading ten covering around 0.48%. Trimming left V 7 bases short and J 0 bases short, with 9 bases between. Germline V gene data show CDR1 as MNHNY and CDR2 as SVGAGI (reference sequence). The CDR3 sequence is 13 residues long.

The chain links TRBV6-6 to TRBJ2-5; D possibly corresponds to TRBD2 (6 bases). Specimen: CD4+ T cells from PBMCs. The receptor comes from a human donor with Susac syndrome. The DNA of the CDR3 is TGTGCCAGCACCGTAGCGGACCAAGAGACCCAGTACTTC. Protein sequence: CASTVADQETQYF.